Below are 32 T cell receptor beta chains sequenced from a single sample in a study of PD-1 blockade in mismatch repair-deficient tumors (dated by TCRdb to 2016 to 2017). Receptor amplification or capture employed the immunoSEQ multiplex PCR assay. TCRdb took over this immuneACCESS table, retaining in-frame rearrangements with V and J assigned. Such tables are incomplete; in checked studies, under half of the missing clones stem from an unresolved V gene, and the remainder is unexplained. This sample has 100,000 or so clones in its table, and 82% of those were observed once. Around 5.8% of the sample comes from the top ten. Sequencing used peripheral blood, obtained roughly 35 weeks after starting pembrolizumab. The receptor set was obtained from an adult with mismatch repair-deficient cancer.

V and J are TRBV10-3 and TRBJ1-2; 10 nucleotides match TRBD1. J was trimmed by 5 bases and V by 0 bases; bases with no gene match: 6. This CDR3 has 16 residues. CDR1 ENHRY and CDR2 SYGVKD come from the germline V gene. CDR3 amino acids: CAISESPGQGRYGYTF. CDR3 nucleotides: TGTGCCATCAGTGAGTCCCCGGGACAGGGGCGTTATGGCTACACCTTC.

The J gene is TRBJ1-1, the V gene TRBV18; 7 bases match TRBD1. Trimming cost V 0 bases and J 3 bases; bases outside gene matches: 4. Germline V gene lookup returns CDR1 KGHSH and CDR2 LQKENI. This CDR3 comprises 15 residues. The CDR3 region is CASSPPTGKYTEAFF. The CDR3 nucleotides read TGTGCCAGCTCACCACCGACAGGGAAGTACACTGAAGCTTTCTTT.

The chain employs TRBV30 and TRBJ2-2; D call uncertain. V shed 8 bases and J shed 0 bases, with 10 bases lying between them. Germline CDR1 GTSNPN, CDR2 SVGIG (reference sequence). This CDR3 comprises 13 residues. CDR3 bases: TGTGCCGGACGGACGTCGAACACCGGGGAGCTGTTTTTT. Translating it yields CAGRTSNTGELFF. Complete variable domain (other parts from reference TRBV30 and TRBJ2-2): SQTIHQWPATLVQPVGSPLSLECTVEGTSNPNLYWYRQAAGRGLQLLFYSVGIGQISSEVPQNLSASRPQDRQFILSSKKLLLSDSGFYLCAGRTSNTGELFFGEGSRLTVL.

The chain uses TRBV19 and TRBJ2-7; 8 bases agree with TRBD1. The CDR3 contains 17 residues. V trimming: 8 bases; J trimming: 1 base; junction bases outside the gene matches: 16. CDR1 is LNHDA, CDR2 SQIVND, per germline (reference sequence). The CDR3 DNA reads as TGTGCCAGTCTCGGGACAGGTAATGGGCCGGGTTCCTACGAGCAGTACTTC. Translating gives CASLGTGNGPGSYEQYF.

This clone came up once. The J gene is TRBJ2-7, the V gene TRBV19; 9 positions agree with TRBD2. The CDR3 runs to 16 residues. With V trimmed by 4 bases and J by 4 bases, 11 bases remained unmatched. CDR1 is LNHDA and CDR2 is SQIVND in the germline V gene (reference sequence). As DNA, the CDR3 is TGTGCCAGTAGTACATCAGCGGGAGGAAGTATTTACGAGCAGTACTTC. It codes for CASSTSAGGSIYEQYF.

CDR3 region: CASSQDIERAYEQYF. CDR3 DNA: TGTGCCAGCAGCCAAGATATCGAGAGGGCCTACGAGCAGTACTTC. This chain uses TRBV14 with TRBJ2-7; maybe TRBD2 (5 bases). V dropped 0 bases and J dropped 2 bases, with 11 bases sitting between them. Germline CDR1 is SGHDN and CDR2 is FVKESK. The CDR3 is 15 residues long. The full variable domain, its missing parts supplied by reference TRBV14 and TRBJ2-7, is EAGVTQFPSHSVIEKGQTVTLRCDPISGHDNLYWYRRVMGKEIKFLLHFVKESKQDESGMPNNRFLAERTGGTYSTLKVQPAELEDSGVYFCASSQDIERAYEQYFGPGTRLTVT.

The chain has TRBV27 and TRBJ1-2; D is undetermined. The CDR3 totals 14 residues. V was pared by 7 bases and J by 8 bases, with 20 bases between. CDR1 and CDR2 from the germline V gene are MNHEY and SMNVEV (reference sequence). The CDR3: CASKASGQARGYTF. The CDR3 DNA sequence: TGTGCCAGCAAGGCCTCCGGCCAGGCGAGGGGCTACACCTTC.

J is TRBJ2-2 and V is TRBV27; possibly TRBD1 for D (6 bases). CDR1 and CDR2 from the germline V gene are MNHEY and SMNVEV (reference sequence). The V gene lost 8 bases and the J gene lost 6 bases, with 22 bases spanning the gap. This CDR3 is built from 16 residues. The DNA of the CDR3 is TGTGCCAGCCGGGGACCAGGGGTTAAGAGTGCCGGGGAGCTGTTTTTT. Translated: CASRGPGVKSAGELFF.

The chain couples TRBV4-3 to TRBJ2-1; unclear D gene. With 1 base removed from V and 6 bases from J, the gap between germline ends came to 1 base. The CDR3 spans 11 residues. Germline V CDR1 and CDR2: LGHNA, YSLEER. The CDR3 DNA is TGCGCCAGCAGCCAAGCCAATGAGCAGTTCTTC. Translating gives CASSQANEQFF.

The CDR3 is CASSPLTGSAEAFF. The DNA of the CDR3 is TGTGCCAGCAGTCCGCTGACAGGGAGCGCTGAAGCTTTCTTT. V is TRBV27 and J is TRBJ1-1, with 7 bases that match TRBD1. The CDR3 is 14 amino acids. The germline gives CDR1 MNHEY, CDR2 SMNVEV (reference sequence). With 5 bases clipped from V and 6 bases from J, the junction kept 9 bases outside the gene matches.

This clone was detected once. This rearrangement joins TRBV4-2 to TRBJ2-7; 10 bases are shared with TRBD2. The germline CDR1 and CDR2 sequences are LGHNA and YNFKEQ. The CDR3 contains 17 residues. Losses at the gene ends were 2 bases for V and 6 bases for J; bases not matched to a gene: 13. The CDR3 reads CASSQPKVAAGGGEQYF. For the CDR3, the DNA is TGTGCCAGCAGCCAACCAAAGGTGGCAGCGGGAGGGGGCGAGCAGTACTTC.

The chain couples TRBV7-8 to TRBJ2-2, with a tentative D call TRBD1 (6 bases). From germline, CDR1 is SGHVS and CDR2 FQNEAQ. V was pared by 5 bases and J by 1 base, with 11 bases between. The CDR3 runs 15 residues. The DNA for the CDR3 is TGTGCCAGCAGCCGCAGGGGCCTGAACACCGGGGAGCTGTTTTTT. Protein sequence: CASSRRGLNTGELFF.

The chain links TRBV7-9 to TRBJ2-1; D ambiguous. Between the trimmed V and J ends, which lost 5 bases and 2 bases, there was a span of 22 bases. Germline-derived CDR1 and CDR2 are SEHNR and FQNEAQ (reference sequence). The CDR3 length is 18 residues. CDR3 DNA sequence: TGTGCCAGCAGCCACCCACCACTAACTGCTAGTGCCTACAATGAGCAGTTCTTC. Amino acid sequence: CASSHPPLTASAYNEQFF.

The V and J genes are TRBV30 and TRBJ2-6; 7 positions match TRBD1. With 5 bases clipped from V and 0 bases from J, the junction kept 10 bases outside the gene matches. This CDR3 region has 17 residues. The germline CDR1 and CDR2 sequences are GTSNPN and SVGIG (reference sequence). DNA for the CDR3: TGTGCCTGGCGTGCTGGGACAGCCGTCTCTGGGGCCAACGTCCTGACTTTC. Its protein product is CAWRAGTAVSGANVLTF.

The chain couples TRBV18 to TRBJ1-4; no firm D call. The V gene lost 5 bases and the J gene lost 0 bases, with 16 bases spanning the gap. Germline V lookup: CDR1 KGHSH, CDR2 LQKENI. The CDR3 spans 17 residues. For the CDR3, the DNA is TGTGCCAGCTCAAATATCGCACTTAAAGCAACTAATGAAAAACTGTTTTTT. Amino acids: CASSNIALKATNEKLFF.

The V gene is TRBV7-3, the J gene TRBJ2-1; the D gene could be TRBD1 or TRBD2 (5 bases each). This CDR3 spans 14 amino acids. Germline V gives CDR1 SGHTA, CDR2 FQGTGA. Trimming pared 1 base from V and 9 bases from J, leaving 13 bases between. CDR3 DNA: TGTGCCAGCAGCTTAAGAGGGGTCTCCGGTGAGCAGTTCTTC. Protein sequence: CASSLRGVSGEQFF.

CDR3 sequence (DNA): TGTGCCAGCTCTCCGCCCCCAGGGGGCGCGGGTCAGCCCCAGCATTTT. Residues: CASSPPPGGAGQPQHF. This chain links TRBV18 with TRBJ1-5; TRBD1 matches at 8 bases. The CDR3 extends over 16 amino acids. Trimming cost V 6 bases and J 6 bases; bases outside gene matches: 13. Germline assignment: CDR1 KGHSH and CDR2 LQKENI.

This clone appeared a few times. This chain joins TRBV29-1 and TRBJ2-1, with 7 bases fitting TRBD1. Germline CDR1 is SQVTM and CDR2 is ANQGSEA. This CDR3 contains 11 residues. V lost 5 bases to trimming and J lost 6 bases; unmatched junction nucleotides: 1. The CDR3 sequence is CSVHRGNEQFF. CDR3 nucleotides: TGCAGCGTTCACAGGGGCAATGAGCAGTTCTTC.

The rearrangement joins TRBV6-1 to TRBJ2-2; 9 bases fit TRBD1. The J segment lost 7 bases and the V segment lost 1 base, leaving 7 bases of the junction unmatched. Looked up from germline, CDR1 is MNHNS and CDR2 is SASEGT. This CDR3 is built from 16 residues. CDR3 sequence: CASSEDGTGSFGELFF. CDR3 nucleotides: TGTGCCAGCAGTGAAGATGGGACAGGGTCGTTCGGGGAGCTGTTTTTT.

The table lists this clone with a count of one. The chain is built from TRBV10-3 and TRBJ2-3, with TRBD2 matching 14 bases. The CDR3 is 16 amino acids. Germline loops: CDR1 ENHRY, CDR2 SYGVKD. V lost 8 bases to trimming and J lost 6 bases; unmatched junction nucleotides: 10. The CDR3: CAIAPAGTSGSDTQYF. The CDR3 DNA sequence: TGTGCCATCGCCCCGGCCGGGACTAGCGGGAGTGATACGCAGTATTTT.

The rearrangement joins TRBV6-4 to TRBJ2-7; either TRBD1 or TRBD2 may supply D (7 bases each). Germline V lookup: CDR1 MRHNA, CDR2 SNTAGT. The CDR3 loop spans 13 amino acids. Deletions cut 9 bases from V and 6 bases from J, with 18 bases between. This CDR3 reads CARPGRGRREQYF. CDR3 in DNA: TGTGCCAGGCCGGGGAGGGGGCGACGCGAGCAGTACTTC.

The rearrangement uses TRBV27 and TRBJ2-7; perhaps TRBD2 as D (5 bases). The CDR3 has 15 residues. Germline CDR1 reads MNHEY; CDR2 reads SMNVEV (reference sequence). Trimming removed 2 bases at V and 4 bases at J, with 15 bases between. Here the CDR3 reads CASSLAGVGVYEQYF. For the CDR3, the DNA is TGTGCCAGCAGTTTAGCCGGGGTTGGAGTGTACGAGCAGTACTTC.

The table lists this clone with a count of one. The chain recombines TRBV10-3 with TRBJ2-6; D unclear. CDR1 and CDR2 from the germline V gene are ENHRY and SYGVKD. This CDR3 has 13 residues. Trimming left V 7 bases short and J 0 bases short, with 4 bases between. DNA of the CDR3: TGTGCCATCATCGACTCTGGGGCCAACGTCCTGACTTTC. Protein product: CAIIDSGANVLTF.

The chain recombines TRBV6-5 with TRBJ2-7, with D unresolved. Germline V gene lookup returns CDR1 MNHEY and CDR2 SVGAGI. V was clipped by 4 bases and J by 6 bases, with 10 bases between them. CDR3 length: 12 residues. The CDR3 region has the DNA TGTGCCAGCAGTTCCGTGCTCCTCGAGCAGTACTTC. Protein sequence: CASSSVLLEQYF.

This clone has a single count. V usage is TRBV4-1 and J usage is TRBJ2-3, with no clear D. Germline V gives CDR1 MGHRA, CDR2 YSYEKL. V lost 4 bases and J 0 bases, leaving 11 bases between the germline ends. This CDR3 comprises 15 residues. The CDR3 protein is CASSLLLDSTDTQYF. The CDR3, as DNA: TGCGCCAGCAGCCTCCTTCTGGACAGCACAGATACGCAGTATTTT.

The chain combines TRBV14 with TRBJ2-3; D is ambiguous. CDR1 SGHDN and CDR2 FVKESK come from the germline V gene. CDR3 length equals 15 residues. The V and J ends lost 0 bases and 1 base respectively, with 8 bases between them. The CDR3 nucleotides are TGTGCCAGCAGCCAAGATCAAATCCGCACAGATACGCAGTATTTT. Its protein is CASSQDQIRTDTQYF. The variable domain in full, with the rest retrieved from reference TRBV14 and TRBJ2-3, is EAGVTQFPSHSVIEKGQTVTLRCDPISGHDNLYWYRRVMGKEIKFLLHFVKESKQDESGMPNNRFLAERTGGTYSTLKVQPAELEDSGVYFCASSQDQIRTDTQYFGPGTRLTVL.

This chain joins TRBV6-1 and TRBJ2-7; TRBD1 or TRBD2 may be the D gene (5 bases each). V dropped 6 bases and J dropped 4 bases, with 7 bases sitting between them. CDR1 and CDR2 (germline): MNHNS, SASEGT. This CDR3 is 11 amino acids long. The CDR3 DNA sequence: TGTGCCAGCAGAGAGGGGTACGAGCAGTACTTC. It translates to CASREGYEQYF.

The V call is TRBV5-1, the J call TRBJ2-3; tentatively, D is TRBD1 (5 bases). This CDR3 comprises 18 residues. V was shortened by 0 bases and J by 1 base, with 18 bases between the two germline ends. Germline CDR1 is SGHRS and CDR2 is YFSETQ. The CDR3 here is CASSLVSGPKGGTDTQYF. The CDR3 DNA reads TGCGCCAGCAGCTTGGTGTCAGGACCTAAAGGGGGCACAGATACGCAGTATTTT. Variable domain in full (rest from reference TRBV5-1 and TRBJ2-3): KAGVTQTPRYLIKTRGQQVTLSCSPISGHRSVSWYQQTPGQGLQFLFEYFSETQRNKGNFPGRFSGRQFSNSRSEMNVSTLELGDSALYLCASSLVSGPKGGTDTQYFGPGTRLTVL.

The CDR3 nucleotides read TGTGCCAGCAGTGAAGCGCGGGGGGATACGCAGTATTTT. Translation: CASSEARGDTQYF. The gene calls are TRBV6-1 and TRBJ2-3; 7 nucleotides match TRBD2. J lost 6 bases, V lost 0 bases, and 0 bases had no gene match. This CDR3 comprises 13 residues. CDR1 and CDR2 from the germline V gene are MNHNS and SASEGT.

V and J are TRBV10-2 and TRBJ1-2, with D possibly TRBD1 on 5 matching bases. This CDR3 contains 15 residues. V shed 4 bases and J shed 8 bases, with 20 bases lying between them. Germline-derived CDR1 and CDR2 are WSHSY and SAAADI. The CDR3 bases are TGCGCCAGCAGTGTGGGTGATGCAGGGTTTAGCGGCTACACCTTC. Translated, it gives CASSVGDAGFSGYTF.

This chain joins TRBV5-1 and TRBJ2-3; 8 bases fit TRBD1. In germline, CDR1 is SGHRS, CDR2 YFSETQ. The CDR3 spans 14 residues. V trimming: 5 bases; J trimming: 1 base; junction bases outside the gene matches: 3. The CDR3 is CASRDRARTDTQYF. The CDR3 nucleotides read TGCGCCAGCAGGGACAGGGCTCGCACAGATACGCAGTATTTT. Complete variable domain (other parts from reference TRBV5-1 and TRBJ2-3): KAGVTQTPRYLIKTRGQQVTLSCSPISGHRSVSWYQQTPGQGLQFLFEYFSETQRNKGNFPGRFSGRQFSNSRSEMNVSTLELGDSALYLCASRDRARTDTQYFGPGTRLTVL.

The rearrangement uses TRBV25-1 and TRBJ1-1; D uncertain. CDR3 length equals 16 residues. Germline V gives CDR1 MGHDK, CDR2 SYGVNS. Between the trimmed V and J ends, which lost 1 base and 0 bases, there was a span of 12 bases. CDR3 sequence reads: CASSELPRGLNTEAFF. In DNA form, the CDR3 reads TGTGCCAGCAGTGAATTACCAAGAGGGCTGAACACTGAAGCTTTCTTT.